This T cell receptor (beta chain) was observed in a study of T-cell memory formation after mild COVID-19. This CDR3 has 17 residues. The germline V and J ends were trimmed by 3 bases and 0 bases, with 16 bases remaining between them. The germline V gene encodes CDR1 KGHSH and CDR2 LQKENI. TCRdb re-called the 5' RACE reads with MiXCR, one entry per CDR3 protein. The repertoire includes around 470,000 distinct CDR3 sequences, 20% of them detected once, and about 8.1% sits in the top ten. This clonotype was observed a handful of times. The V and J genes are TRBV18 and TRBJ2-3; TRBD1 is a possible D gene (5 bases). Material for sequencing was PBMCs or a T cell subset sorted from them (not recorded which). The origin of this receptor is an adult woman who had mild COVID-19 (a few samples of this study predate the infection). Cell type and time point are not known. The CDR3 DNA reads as TGTGCCAGCTCACCGACCTTGACAGCCGCTAGCACAGATACGCAGTATTTT. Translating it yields CASSPTLTAASTDTQYF.